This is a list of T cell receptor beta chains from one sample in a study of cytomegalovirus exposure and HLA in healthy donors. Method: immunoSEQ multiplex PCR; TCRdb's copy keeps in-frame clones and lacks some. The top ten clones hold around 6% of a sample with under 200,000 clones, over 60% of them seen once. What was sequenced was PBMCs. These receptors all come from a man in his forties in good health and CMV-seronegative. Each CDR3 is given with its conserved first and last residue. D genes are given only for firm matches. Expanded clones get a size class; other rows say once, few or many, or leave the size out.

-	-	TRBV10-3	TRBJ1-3	CASTRSDGNTIYF	TGTGCCTCGACAAGGTCAGATGGAAACACCATATATTTT
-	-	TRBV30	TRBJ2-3	CAWDQGRSTDTQYF	TGTGCCTGGGACCAGGGCAGAAGCACAGATACGCAGTATTTT
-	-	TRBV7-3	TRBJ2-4	CASSLRRQSDSPKNIQYF	TGTGCCAGCAGCTTACGACGCCAGTCGGACTCCCCCAAAAACATTCAGTACTTC
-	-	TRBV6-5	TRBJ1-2	CASSPREGYYGYTF	TGTGCCAGCAGTCCCAGGGAGGGGTACTATGGCTACACCTTC
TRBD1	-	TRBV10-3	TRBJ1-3	CAISGQGGNTIYF	TGTGCCATCAGTGGACAGGGTGGAAACACCATATATTTT
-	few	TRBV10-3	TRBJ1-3	CAISDRSSGNTIYF	TGTGCCATCAGCGACAGGAGCTCTGGAAACACCATATATTTT
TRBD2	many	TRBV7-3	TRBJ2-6	CASSFGGAAGANVLTF	TGTGCCAGCAGCTTCGGGGGGGCCGCTGGGGCCAACGTCCTGACTTTC
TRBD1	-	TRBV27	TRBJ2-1	CASIPTGGPVDNEQFF	TGTGCCAGCATCCCTACAGGGGGCCCTGTCGACAATGAGCAGTTCTTC
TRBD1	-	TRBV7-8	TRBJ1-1	CASSKNRGGLSEAFF	TGTGCCAGCAGCAAAAACAGGGGGGGGCTGAGTGAAGCTTTCTTT
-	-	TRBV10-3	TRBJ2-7	CAIGGGPSEQYF	TGTGCCATCGGAGGAGGGCCCTCCGAGCAGTACTTC
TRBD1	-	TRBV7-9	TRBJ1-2	CASSPRDRENYGYTF	TGTGCCAGCAGCCCTCGGGACAGGGAGAACTATGGCTACACCTTC
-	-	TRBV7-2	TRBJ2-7	CASSLVAGATYEQYF	TGTGCCAGCAGCTTAGTGGCGGGCGCCACCTACGAGCAGTACTTC
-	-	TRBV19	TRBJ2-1	CASSAGQSSYNEQFF	TGTGCCAGTAGTGCGGGACAGAGCTCCTACAATGAGCAGTTCTTC
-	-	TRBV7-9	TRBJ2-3	CASQPGGDTQYF	TGTGCCAGCCAACCAGGTGGAGATACGCAGTATTTT